Below, 21 T cell receptor beta chains from the same sample are listed, as sequenced in a study of molecular identifiers for immune sequencing clone quantification. MiXCR was run by TCRdb on the PCR reads, yielding one entry per CDR3 protein. The sample lists under 600,000 distinct CDR3 sequences, around 25% occurring once. The source material was naive CD8+ T cells from blood, with Jurkat cell RNA spiked in. The subset was: FACS-sorted CD8+CD4-CCR7+CD45RA+ naive T cells. Source of these receptors: a human donor in good health. Some libraries in this study had Jurkat cell RNA spiked in.

Worth noting for this clonotype: Possible read error: a much larger clone is one base away. The CDR3 coding sequence is TGTGCCAGCAGCCCCAGAGGAGGGGGAACTGAAGCTTTCTTT. Protein sequence: CASSPRGGGTEAFF. This sequence joins TRBV6-2 or TRBV6-3 and TRBJ1-1; TRBD1 is a possible D gene (6 bases). CDR1 is MNHEY, CDR2 SVGEGT, per germline. Trimming took off 6 bases at V and 5 bases at J, with 16 bases between the two ends. There are 14 residues in the CDR3.

The chain uses TRBV6-5 and TRBJ2-1; 7 bases line up with TRBD1. CDR3 length equals 13 residues. Germline V gene lookup returns CDR1 MNHEY and CDR2 SVGAGI. V was pared by 4 bases and J by 7 bases, with 4 bases of the junction left unmatched. CDR3 region: CASSSGGVNEQFF. CDR3 nucleotides: TGTGCCAGCAGTTCAGGGGGTGTAAATGAGCAGTTCTTC.

This clonotype occurred many times. V and J are TRBV5-1 and TRBJ1-1, with TRBD1 as a possible D gene (6 bases). Germline V gene sequence: CDR1 SGHRS, CDR2 YFSETQ. Trimming removed 4 bases from V and 4 bases from J, with 17 bases in between. CDR3 length: 15 amino acids. The CDR3: CASSTRTPGATEAFF. In DNA, the CDR3 is TGCGCCAGCAGCACACGGACCCCGGGGGCCACTGAAGCTTTCTTT.

This clonotype was detected many times. CDR3 nucleotide sequence: TGTGCCAGCAGCCCCAGCGGGGGGGCAACAGATACGCAGTATTTT. Translated: CASSPSGGATDTQYF. The gene calls are TRBV9 and TRBJ2-3, with TRBD2 matching 10 bases. CDR1 SGDLS and CDR2 YYNGEE come from the germline V gene. The CDR3 is 15 residues long. With V trimmed by 4 bases and J by 3 bases, 5 bases remained unmatched. The full variable domain, in which reference TRBV9 and TRBJ2-3 provide the parts outside the CDR3, is DSGVTQTPKHLITATGQRVTLRCSPRSGDLSVYWYQQSLDQGLQFLIQYYNGEERAKGNILERFSAQQFPDLHSELNLSSLELGDSALYFCASSPSGGATDTQYFGPGTRLTVL.

In its sample, this clonotype was seen many times. This chain links TRBV9 with TRBJ1-5; tentative D call: TRBD1 (6 bases). The CDR3 totals 14 residues. V was pared by 7 bases and J by 3 bases, with 14 bases between. From germline, CDR1 is SGDLS and CDR2 YYNGEE. CDR3 sequence reads: CASSAGVTNQPQHF. CDR3 DNA: TGTGCCAGCTCCGCAGGGGTCACCAATCAGCCCCAGCATTTT.

Regarding this clonotype: This sequence may be a read error, since a much larger clone differs from it by one base. This chain joins TRBV6-2 or TRBV6-3 and TRBJ1-1; D may be TRBD1 (5 bases). Germline V gives CDR1 MNHEY, CDR2 SVGEGT. The CDR3 is made up of 14 amino acids. CDR3 DNA sequence: TGTGCCGGCAGTACCGGGGGATTCAACACTGAAGCTTTCTTT. This codes for CAGSTGGFNTEAFF.

This clonotype was recorded many times. The rearrangement uses TRBV13 and TRBJ2-7, with D perhaps TRBD1 (5 bases). Trimming stripped 4 bases from V and 6 bases from J, with 19 bases between. CDR1 and CDR2 (germline): PRHDT, FYEKMQ (reference sequence). The CDR3 is 15 amino acids. The CDR3 DNA sequence: TGTGCCAGCAGCTCCCCCGGGTCAGGGTCGCCCGAGCAGTACTTC. The encoded protein is CASSSPGSGSPEQYF.

This clonotype was seen more than once but under ten times. This chain uses TRBV7-9 with TRBJ2-5; a weak D match, TRBD2 (5 bases). V was shortened by 6 bases and J by 3 bases, with 14 bases between the two germline ends. There are 14 residues in the CDR3. Germline V gene sequence: CDR1 SEHNR, CDR2 FQNEAQ (reference sequence). The CDR3 sequence is CASSHPFGEETQYF. As DNA, the CDR3 is TGTGCCAGCAGTCACCCGTTCGGGGAAGAGACCCAGTACTTC.

Regarding this clonotype: One end of the junction does not line up with germline, which may come from a read error. This CDR3 reads CAGSLARMSTEAFF. CDR3 nucleotides: TGTGCCGGCAGCTTAGCGCGTATGAGCACTGAAGCTTTCTTT. The chain employs TRBV7-9 and TRBJ1-1, with D hard to call. Germline loops: CDR1 SEHNR, CDR2 FQNEAQ (reference sequence). The CDR3 has 14 residues.

This clonotype was recorded a few times. The chain employs TRBV9 and TRBJ2-5; the match to TRBD2 covers 8 bases. CDR1 SGDLS and CDR2 YYNGEE come from the germline V gene. The ends lost 4 bases at V and 5 bases at J; junction bases unmatched: 10. CDR3 length equals 15 residues. CDR3 bases: TGTGCCAGCAGCACGGGGGGGACAAACGGCGAGACCCAGTACTTC. Translation gives CASSTGGTNGETQYF. Looking up the rest from reference TRBV9 and TRBJ2-5 gives the full variable domain: DSGVTQTPKHLITATGQRVTLRCSPRSGDLSVYWYQQSLDQGLQFLIQYYNGEERAKGNILERFSAQQFPDLHSELNLSSLELGDSALYFCASSTGGTNGETQYFGPGTRLLVL.

The chain has TRBV6-6 and TRBJ2-5; 11 bases agree with TRBD2. The CDR3 covers 17 residues. Trimming removed 1 base from V and 2 bases from J; junction bases left unmatched: 6. CDR1 and CDR2 (germline): MNHNY, SVGAGI (reference sequence). The CDR3 sequence: CASSYWGLAEPQETQYF. The CDR3 DNA is TGTGCCAGCAGTTACTGGGGACTAGCGGAGCCTCAAGAGACCCAGTACTTC.

Details on this clonotype: A much larger clone lies a single base off, so this may be a read error. The chain couples TRBV14 to TRBJ2-6; D is ambiguous. CDR3 length equals 18 residues. Trimming stripped 4 bases from V and 1 base from J, with 17 bases between. Germline V lookup: CDR1 SGHDN, CDR2 FVKESK. The CDR3 spells CASSLGWAGTSGANVLTF. CDR3 DNA: TGTGCCAGCAGCCTTGGCTGGGCTGGTACATCTGGGGCCAACGTCCTGACTTTC.

In its sample, this clonotype was seen many times. The V and J genes are TRBV7-9 and TRBJ2-1; 10 bases match TRBD2. Germline CDR1 reads SEHNR; CDR2 reads FQNEAQ (reference sequence). Unmatched junction bases numbered 2, after V lost 4 bases and J lost 2 bases. This CDR3 has 15 amino acids. The CDR3 DNA reads as TGTGCCAGCAGCTACGGACTAGCGGCCTACAATGAGCAGTTCTTC. This codes for CASSYGLAAYNEQFF.

A word on this clonotype: This sequence may be a read error, since a much larger clone differs from it by one base. The chain is built from TRBV21-1 and TRBJ1-5. TRBV21-1 is a pseudogene segment. The CDR3 covers 9 residues. As DNA, the CDR3 is TGTGCCAGCAGCAAATTCTCGACCTTT. It specifies CASSKFSTF.

The chain links TRBV12-5 to TRBJ1-1; 9 bases fit TRBD1. V shed 2 bases, J shed 3 bases, and the junction held 7 bases outside the gene matches. Germline CDR1 and CDR2: LGHNT and FRNRAP. The CDR3 consists of 16 residues. The CDR3 nucleotides are TGTGCTAGTGGTTTGAGTGGGACAGGGAGGGACACTGAAGCTTTCTTT. Its translation is CASGLSGTGRDTEAFF.

The rearrangement joins TRBV6-2 or TRBV6-3 to TRBJ1-1; maybe TRBD1 (5 bases). Germline V gene lookup returns CDR1 MNHEY and CDR2 SVGEGT. Between the trimmed V and J ends, which lost 2 bases and 8 bases, there was a span of 12 bases. The CDR3 runs to 13 residues. This chain's CDR3 is CASSYAGNPEAFF. In DNA form, the CDR3 reads TGTGCCAGCAGTTACGCAGGGAACCCGGAAGCTTTCTTT.

This clonotype was observed a few times. This rearrangement joins TRBV6-5 to TRBJ1-4, with D hard to call. The CDR3 consists of 15 residues. CDR1 is MNHEY, CDR2 SVGAGI, per germline. With 6 bases removed from V and 3 bases from J, the gap between germline ends came to 14 bases. The CDR3: CASSQWGNANEKLFF. As DNA, the CDR3 is TGTGCCAGCAGCCAGTGGGGTAACGCTAATGAAAAACTGTTTTTT.

With respect to this clonotype: A much larger clone differs from this one at a single base, so this may be a read error. This chain connects TRBV7-9 to TRBJ2-7, with D uncertain. This CDR3 spans 13 amino acids. From germline, CDR1 is SEHNR and CDR2 FQNEAQ (reference sequence). The CDR3: CASSLAGRYEQHF. The CDR3 coding sequence is TGTGCCAGCAGCTTAGCGGGAAGGTACGAGCAGCACTTC.

The J gene is TRBJ2-2, the V gene TRBV6-5; 9 nucleotides line up with TRBD1. The J segment lost 7 bases and the V segment lost 2 bases, leaving 14 bases of the junction unmatched. Per germline, CDR1 MNHEY and CDR2 SVGAGI. CDR3 size: 18 residues. DNA for the CDR3: TGTGCCAGCAGTTACGATTTTGGCGGGACAGGGATTCTCGGGGAGCTGTTTTTT. Translation gives CASSYDFGGTGILGELFF.

The rearrangement joins TRBV20-1 to TRBJ1-1; TRBD1 aligns across 7 bases. CDR3 length equals 13 residues. CDR1 DFQATT and CDR2 SNEGSKA come from the germline V gene (reference sequence). With 5 bases clipped from V and 2 bases from J, the junction kept 5 bases outside the gene matches. The CDR3 spells CSAWGQFNTEAFF. CDR3 DNA: TGCAGTGCTTGGGGACAGTTCAACACTGAAGCTTTCTTT.

J is TRBJ2-7 and V is TRBV3-2; the D call of TRBD1 is as the table states it, not checked on the DNA. TRBV3-2 is a pseudogene locus. This CDR3 spans 16 amino acids. The chain's CDR3 is CASSPRATLINYEQYF. For the CDR3, the DNA is TGTGCCAGCAGCCCTCGCGCCACACTTATTAACTACGAGCAGTACTTC.